The 22 T cell receptor beta chains presented below share a single source sample, sequenced in a study of identifying expanded T cells in peripheral blood. The data were produced by immunoSEQ multiplex PCR, yet TCRdb's version contains in-frame clones alone and is incomplete. There are over 100,000 clones in the sample; about 91% occur only once, and 11% to 15% lies in the top ten. Sequencing was performed on blood. These TCRs come from a person aged 18-70 years in good health.

The chain couples TRBV7-2 to TRBJ2-7; D not resolved. Germline V gene data show CDR1 as SGHTA and CDR2 as FQGNSA. V lost 4 bases and J lost 0, with 10 bases in between. CDR3 length equals 14 residues. The CDR3 region is CASSYATYSYEQYF. The CDR3 DNA is TGTGCCAGCAGCTACGCTACATACTCCTACGAGCAGTACTTC.

The chain has TRBV18 and TRBJ2-7, with 7 positions matching TRBD1. CDR1 KGHSH and CDR2 LQKENI come from the germline V gene. The V and J ends lost 6 bases and 0 bases, in that order; junction bases with no gene match: 2. CDR3 length: 13 residues. The CDR3, as DNA: TGTGCCAGCTCCCGGGACAGCTCCTACGAGCAGTACTTC. It specifies CASSRDSSYEQYF.

The V gene is TRBV7-8, the J gene TRBJ2-1; no firm D call. The CDR3 consists of 13 residues. Trimming took off 4 bases at V and 10 bases at J, with 14 bases between the two ends. Germline V lookup: CDR1 SGHVS, CDR2 FQNEAQ. CDR3 coding DNA: TGTGCCAGCAGCTCTAGAACGACAAGAGAGCAGTTCTTC. Translation: CASSSRTTREQFF.

The J gene is TRBJ2-3, the V gene TRBV5-1; D ambiguous. The CDR3 totals 13 residues. V dropped 4 bases and J dropped 1 base, with 7 bases sitting between them. In germline, CDR1 is SGHRS, CDR2 YFSETQ. CDR3 protein: CASSPQGTDTQYF. The CDR3 DNA is TGCGCCAGCAGCCCCCAGGGCACAGATACGCAGTATTTT.

For the CDR3, the DNA is TGTGCCAGTAGCGGGACTAGCGGGAGAAATGAGCAGTTCTTC. Translation gives CASSGTSGRNEQFF. This chain joins TRBV19 and TRBJ2-1; 14 bases align to TRBD2. V lost 6 bases and J lost 7; bases outside the gene matches: 2. Germline V lookup: CDR1 LNHDA, CDR2 SQIVND (reference sequence). The CDR3 spans 14 residues.

For this clone: One junction end does not reproduce the germline sequence, and a read error may be involved. The genes are TRBV6-5 and TRBJ1-2; 7 positions agree with TRBD1. CDR3 size: 14 residues. Germline V lookup: CDR1 MNHEY, CDR2 SVGAGI. CDR3 sequence reads: CASRFTGVLQKPFF. CDR3 in DNA: TGTGCCAGCAGATTTACAGGGGTCCTACAAAAGCCCTTCTTC.

This chain links TRBV5-4 with TRBJ2-7, with 11 bases lining up with TRBD2. The germline V gene has CDR1 SGHNT and CDR2 YYREEE (reference sequence). The CDR3 extends over 18 amino acids. The V segment lost 2 bases and the J segment 0 bases; nucleotides outside the gene matches: 10. CDR3 sequence reads: CASSFFPSGRQFSYEQYF. CDR3 nucleotide sequence: TGTGCCAGCAGCTTTTTTCCTAGCGGGAGGCAATTCTCCTACGAGCAGTACTTC. Complete variable domain (other parts from reference TRBV5-4 and TRBJ2-7): ETGVTQSPTHLIKTRGQQVTLRCSSQSGHNTVSWYQQALGQGPQFIFQYYREEENGRGNFPPRFSGLQFPNYSSELNVNALELDDSALYLCASSFFPSGRQFSYEQYFGPGTRLTVT.

The chain employs TRBV5-1 and TRBJ2-1; TRBD1 matches at 8 bases. Germline-derived CDR1 and CDR2 are SGHRS and YFSETQ. This CDR3 comprises 15 residues. The V and J ends lost 4 bases and 6 bases, in that order; junction bases with no gene match: 9. The CDR3 region has the DNA TGCGCCAGCAGCGAACCGGGACAGGAGAGCAATGAGCAGTTCTTC. Protein sequence: CASSEPGQESNEQFF.

The V and J genes are TRBV6-6 and TRBJ2-2; 8 bases map to TRBD1. This CDR3 contains 16 residues. Germline assignment: CDR1 MNHNY and CDR2 SVGAGI (reference sequence). J lost 6 bases, V lost 0 bases, and 6 bases had no gene match. The CDR3 nucleotides are TGTGCCAGCAGTTACTCGCTGAGACAGGGGTCCGGGGAGCTGTTTTTT. Protein product: CASSYSLRQGSGELFF.

The CDR3 loop reads CASSDFSAGQAYEQYF. CDR3 sequence (DNA): TGTGCCAGCAGTGACTTTTCGGCCGGACAAGCCTACGAGCAGTACTTC. This chain joins TRBV6-1 and TRBJ2-7, with D perhaps matching TRBD1 (5 bases). The germline V and J ends were trimmed by 3 bases and 2 bases, with 17 bases remaining between them. CDR1 MNHNS and CDR2 SASEGT come from the germline V gene. The CDR3 is 16 residues long.

This clone has a handful of counts. The V and J genes are TRBV13 and TRBJ2-6; maybe TRBD1 (6 bases). Germline assignment: CDR1 PRHDT and CDR2 FYEKMQ (reference sequence). Trimming removed 11 bases from V and 4 bases from J, with 15 bases in between. The CDR3 sequence is 14 residues long. CDR3 in DNA: TGTGCCGTACCCAGGGGATACGGGGCCAACGTCCTGACTTTC. This gives the protein CAVPRGYGANVLTF. Complete variable domain (other parts from reference TRBV13 and TRBJ2-6): AAGVIQSPRHLIKEKRETATLKCYPIPRHDTVYWYQQGPGQDPQFLISFYEKMQSDKGSIPDRFSAQQFSDYHSELNMSSLELGDSALYFCAVPRGYGANVLTFGAGSRLTVL.

V is TRBV7-3 and J is TRBJ1-1; no definite D call. The ends were cut back, 5 bases at V and 0 bases at J, with 10 bases in the middle. Germline values: CDR1 SGHTA, CDR2 FQGTGA. CDR3 length: 14 residues. In DNA form, the CDR3 reads TGTGCCAGCAGCCCTACAGAACTGAACACTGAAGCTTTCTTT. Its translation is CASSPTELNTEAFF.

The CDR3 loop is CASSEASGLGETQYF. The CDR3 nucleotides are TGTGCCAGCAGTGAGGCGAGCGGGTTGGGAGAGACCCAGTACTTC. The V call is TRBV2, the J call TRBJ2-5, with D perhaps TRBD2 (6 bases). Germline V lookup: CDR1 SNHLY, CDR2 FYNNEI. The V end lost 3 bases, the J end lost 4 bases, and 15 bases lay between the germline ends. This CDR3 has 15 residues. The variable domain in full, with the rest retrieved from reference TRBV2 and TRBJ2-5, is EPEVTQTPSHQVTQMGQEVILRCVPISNHLYFYWYRQILGQKVEFLVSFYNNEISEKSEIFDDQFSVERPDGSNFTLKIRSTKLEDSAMYFCASSEASGLGETQYFGPGTRLLVL.

J is TRBJ2-7 and V is TRBV18; D uncertain. The germline V and J ends were trimmed by 5 bases and 0 bases, with 2 bases remaining between them. The CDR3 contains 11 residues. CDR1 is KGHSH and CDR2 is LQKENI in the germline V gene. CDR3 DNA sequence: TGTGCCAGCTCATCCTCCTACGAGCAGTACTTC. Amino acid sequence: CASSSSYEQYF.

The chain links TRBV29-1 to TRBJ1-2; 8 nucleotides match TRBD1. Looked up from germline, CDR1 is SQVTM and CDR2 is ANQGSEA. There are 12 residues in the CDR3. Trimming cost V 4 bases and J 8 bases; bases outside gene matches: 6. The CDR3 here is CSVADRAYGYTF. CDR3 nucleotide sequence: TGCAGCGTTGCGGACAGGGCGTACGGCTACACCTTC.

The chain joins TRBV6-1 to TRBJ2-1; D call uncertain. CDR1 is MNHNS, CDR2 SASEGT, per germline. This CDR3 spans 11 amino acids. V was cut by 7 bases and J by 5 bases, with 6 bases left in between. The CDR3 coding sequence is TGTGCCAGCATTAGCAACAATGAGCAGTTCTTC. Its translation: CASISNNEQFF.

This sequence joins TRBV14 and TRBJ1-1; a possible D gene is TRBD1 (5 bases). CDR1 SGHDN and CDR2 FVKESK come from the germline V gene. Trimming took off 1 base at V and 1 base at J, with 16 bases between the two ends. The CDR3 contains 17 residues. CDR3 amino acids: CASSQGPGWGWNTEAFF. The CDR3 DNA reads as TGTGCCAGCAGCCAAGGACCCGGTTGGGGCTGGAACACTGAAGCTTTCTTT. The complete variable domain, with remaining parts taken from reference TRBV14 and TRBJ1-1, reads EAGVTQFPSHSVIEKGQTVTLRCDPISGHDNLYWYRRVMGKEIKFLLHFVKESKQDESGMPNNRFLAERTGGTYSTLKVQPAELEDSGVYFCASSQGPGWGWNTEAFFGQGTRLTVV.

This clone was seen a single time. V usage is TRBV6-1 and J usage is TRBJ2-7; 10 bases align to TRBD1. The V gene end was trimmed by 4 bases and the J gene end by 6 bases; junction bases not matched to a gene: 9. The germline V gene has CDR1 MNHNS and CDR2 SASEGT. The CDR3 totals 15 residues. This CDR3 is CASSVGTGVLGEQYF. The CDR3 bases are TGTGCCAGCAGTGTGGGGACAGGGGTATTGGGCGAGCAGTACTTC.

The V and J genes are TRBV2 and TRBJ1-2; D is possibly TRBD1 (5 bases). V gave up 0 bases and J gave up 7 bases, with 15 bases separating them. Germline lookup yields CDR1 SNHLY and CDR2 FYNNEI. The CDR3 totals 15 residues. The CDR3 DNA reads TGTGCCAGCAGTGAAGCGCGACAGTTGCTCTCTGGCTACACCTTC. Encoded protein: CASSEARQLLSGYTF.

The chain is built from TRBV19 and TRBJ2-7; D remains ambiguous. Germline CDR1 is LNHDA and CDR2 is SQIVND (reference sequence). V shed 3 bases and J shed 4 bases, with 13 bases lying between them. The CDR3 length is 14 residues. For the CDR3, the DNA is TGTGCCAGTAGTATGTCGGAGAACCCTTACGAGCAGTACTTC. Translation: CASSMSENPYEQYF.

The chain couples TRBV2 to TRBJ1-6, with TRBD1 identical over 8 bases. Trimming cost V 7 bases and J 9 bases; bases outside gene matches: 5. From germline, CDR1 is SNHLY and CDR2 FYNNEI. The CDR3 is 13 residues long. The CDR3 is CASKTGVGSPLHF. CDR3 nucleotide sequence: TGTGCCAGCAAGACAGGGGTCGGTTCACCCCTCCACTTT.

The J gene is TRBJ1-3, the V gene TRBV9; D perhaps matches TRBD1 (5 bases). Germline-derived CDR1 and CDR2 are SGDLS and YYNGEE. This CDR3 contains 13 residues. V lost 4 bases and J lost 9, with 14 bases in between. Written as DNA, the CDR3 is TGTGCCAGCAGCCCGCAGGGTGTGGGCACCATATATTTT. This gives the protein CASSPQGVGTIYF.